This passage covers 5 T cell receptor beta chains from one sample sequenced in a study of shared clonotypes between healthy human individuals. The protocol was immunoSEQ multiplex PCR, while the TCRdb copy is restricted to in-frame clones and leaves out a portion. The sample holds about 2 million clones, less than 95% seen once. It was CD45RO-negative cells, positively selected for CCR7, that made up naive CD8 cells, with terminally differentiated effector memory CD45RA+ cells excluded. The sample taken for sequencing was naive CD8+ T cells sorted from blood. These TCRs come from a man aged 18 to 29 in good health.

The J gene is TRBJ2-2, the V gene TRBV11-2, with TRBD1 identical over 7 bases. Germline V gene data show CDR1 as SGHAT and CDR2 as FQNNGV. V was pared by 3 bases and J by 2 bases, with 12 bases of the junction left unmatched. The CDR3 covers 18 residues. The CDR3 DNA reads as TGTGCCAGCAGCTTTAGCCCCGGGACAGAATTAAACACCGGGGAGCTGTTTTTT. It encodes CASSFSPGTELNTGELFF. Based on the CDR3 plus reference TRBV11-2 and TRBJ2-2, the full variable domain is EAGVAQSPRYKIIEKRQSVAFWCNPISGHATLYWYQQILGQGPKLLIQFQNNGVVDDSQLPKDRFSAERLKGVDSTLKIQPAKLEDSAVYLCASSFSPGTELNTGELFFGEGSRLTVL.

Concerning this clone: Within the sample, other DNA sequences also encode this same CDR3. The J gene is TRBJ2-7, the V gene TRBV7-9; no reliable D call. Between the trimmed V and J ends, which lost 0 bases and 6 bases, there was a span of 6 bases. CDR3 size: 12 residues. Germline loops: CDR1 SEHNR, CDR2 FQNEAQ (reference sequence). This CDR3 reads CASSLARAEQYF. CDR3 coding DNA: TGTGCCAGCAGCTTAGCACGGGCCGAGCAGTACTTC.

The chain couples TRBV9 to TRBJ1-1; tentative D call: TRBD1 (6 bases). Trimming pared 4 bases from V and 4 bases from J, leaving 14 bases between. Per the germline V gene, CDR1 is SGDLS and CDR2 is YYNGEE. CDR3 length equals 14 residues. CDR3 nucleotides: TGTGCCAGCAGCACCCACAGGGTGGGCACTGAAGCTTTCTTT. It is translated as CASSTHRVGTEAFF.

This chain joins TRBV4-1 and TRBJ2-7; perhaps D is TRBD1 or TRBD2 (5 bases each). The V end lost 0 bases, the J end lost 3 bases, and 12 bases lay between the germline ends. CDR3 length: 15 amino acids. Germline V gene sequence: CDR1 MGHRA, CDR2 YSYEKL. Written as DNA, the CDR3 is TGCGCCAGCAGCCAAGAGTGGGGGAAGGTCTACGAGCAGTACTTC. Its translation is CASSQEWGKVYEQYF.

As to this clone: At the DNA level, this CDR3 is encoded by other sequences in the same sample as well. This chain joins TRBV9 and TRBJ2-7; D gene ambiguous. V was pared by 0 bases and J by 1 base, with 8 bases between. Germline V gene data show CDR1 as SGDLS and CDR2 as YYNGEE. CDR3 length equals 14 residues. The CDR3 region has the DNA TGTGCCAGCAGCGTAGGTGGCTCGTCCTACGAGCAGTACTTC. Protein product: CASSVGGSSYEQYF.